This T cell receptor beta chain was sequenced in a study of blood T cell repertoires in COVID-19. Overall study context: Acute and convalescent COVID-19 samples came from the United States, Italy and Spain. T cells, B-cell-depleted T cells, or PBMCs supplied cDNA or gDNA.

The CDR3 runs 12 residues. The germline V gene encodes CDR1 MNHEY and CDR2 SVGAGI. The V and J ends lost 0 bases and 10 bases respectively, with 4 bases between them. Per the original data handling: How many nucleated cells were present was estimated from reference gene primer amplification. TCRdb keeps only in-frame clones here, not all; method: immunoSEQ multiplex PCR. That table is the source of V, J and clone size, and D and trimming were worked out from the DNA. The sample has 110,000 to 150,000 clones, approximately 86% seen once. The sample taken for sequencing was peripheral blood. This rearrangement joins TRBV6-5 to TRBJ1-6; D unclear. The clonotype originates from a woman aged 60-75 years with acute or convalescent COVID-19. The CDR3 is CASSYSRSPLHF. The CDR3 DNA reads TGTGCCAGCAGTTACTCGAGGTCACCCCTCCACTTT.